Listed below are T cell receptor beta chains from one sample, sequenced in a study of blood T cell repertoires in COVID-19. Repertoires were generated with immunoSEQ multiplex PCR, while TCRdb's copy carries only in-frame clones and drops some. The data show some 100,000 clones, with around 88% seen just once and more than 25% held by the top ten. Sequenced sample: peripheral blood. Source of these receptors: a human donor in a cohort sampled during active COVID-19. Both conserved end residues are part of each CDR3. Fields, in order: clone size, V gene, J gene, D gene, CDR3 protein, CDR3 DNA. A D gene is named only where the DNA matches it firmly. Clone size is stated in some rows and not others, as once, few, many or a class when expanded.

NA	TRBV9	TRBJ1-2	NA	CASSVELGGYGYTF	TGTGCCAGCAGCGTAGAGTTAGGGGGCTATGGCTACACCTTC
NA	TRBV7-2	TRBJ2-1	TRBD2	CASSGGTSGTFSYNEQFF	TGTGCCAGCAGCGGGGGGACTAGCGGGACTTTCTCCTACAATGAGCAGTTCTTC
NA	TRBV6-5	TRBJ1-1	TRBD1	CASKISRDRGTEAFF	TGTGCCAGTAAAATTTCCCGGGACAGAGGCACTGAAGCTTTCTTT
few	TRBV30	TRBJ2-5	TRBD2	CAWSRFVGLAGEGQTQYF	TGTGCCTGGAGTCGCTTTGTGGGACTAGCGGGAGAGGGGCAGACCCAGTACTTC
NA	TRBV30	TRBJ2-1	NA	CAWSAVYNEQFF	TGTGCCTGGAGTGCCGTTTACAATGAGCAGTTCTTC
NA	TRBV28	TRBJ1-5	NA	CASSSRGSNQPQHF	TGTGCCAGCAGTTCGAGAGGAAGCAATCAGCCCCAGCATTTT
few	TRBV19	TRBJ1-5	NA	CASRATGASNQPQHF	TGTGCCAGTAGGGCAACAGGAGCTAGCAATCAGCCCCAGCATTTT
NA	TRBV25-1	TRBJ2-5	TRBD1	CASRQGAVETQYF	TGTGCCAGCAGACAGGGGGCGGTGGAGACCCAGTACTTC
NA	TRBV28	TRBJ1-2	NA	CASSPGSWRGYTF	TGTGCCAGCAGTCCAGGGTCCTGGCGGGGCTACACCTTC
NA	TRBV3-1/TRBV3-2	TRBJ2-7	NA	CASSQTEGVEQYF	TGTGCCAGCAGCCAAACAGAGGGAGTGGAGCAGTACTTC
NA	TRBV18	TRBJ2-2	TRBD2	CASSPPGGPTGELFF	TGTGCCAGCTCACCACCGGGAGGGCCGACCGGGGAGCTGTTTTTT
NA	TRBV6-1	TRBJ1-6	TRBD1	CASSVLRDRVSFEPLHF	TGTGCCAGCAGTGTTCTCCGGGACAGGGTTTCGTTTGAACCCCTCCACTTT
NA	TRBV29-1	TRBJ2-2	TRBD2	CSARTSGTGELFF	TGCAGCGCCCGGACTAGCGGCACCGGGGAGCTGTTTTTT
NA	TRBV7-2	TRBJ1-2	NA	CASSLARTAYGYTF	TGTGCCAGCAGCTTAGCTAGGACAGCTTATGGCTACACCTTC
NA	TRBV4-1	TRBJ1-1	NA	CASSQVGVNTEAFF	TGCGCCAGCAGCCAAGTCGGGGTGAACACTGAAGCTTTCTTT
once	TRBV7-8	TRBJ1-2	NA	CASSLGRDGYTF	TGTGCCAGCAGCTTAGGCAGGGATGGCTACACCTTC
NA	TRBV6-1	TRBJ2-3	TRBD1	CASSEETPGQGRTDTQYF	TGTGCCAGCAGTGAAGAAACCCCGGGACAGGGCCGCACAGATACGCAGTATTTT
NA	TRBV19	TRBJ1-6	TRBD1	CASAGQGDSPLHF	TGTGCCAGTGCTGGGCAGGGGGATTCACCCCTCCACTTT